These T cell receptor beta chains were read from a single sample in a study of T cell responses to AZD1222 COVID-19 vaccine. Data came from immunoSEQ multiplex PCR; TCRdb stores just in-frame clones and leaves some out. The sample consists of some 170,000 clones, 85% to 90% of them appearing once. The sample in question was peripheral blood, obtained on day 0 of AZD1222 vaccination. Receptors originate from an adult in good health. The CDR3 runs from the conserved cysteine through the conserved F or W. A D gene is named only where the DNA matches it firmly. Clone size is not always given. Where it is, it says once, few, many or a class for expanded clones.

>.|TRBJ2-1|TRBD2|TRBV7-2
CASSSAGGTYNEQFF
TGTGCCAGCAGTTCAGCGGGAGGGACCTACAATGAGCAGTTCTTC
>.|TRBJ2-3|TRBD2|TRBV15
CATRSSGSADTQYF
TGTGCCACCAGGTCTAGCGGGAGCGCAGATACGCAGTATTTT
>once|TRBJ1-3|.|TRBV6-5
CASRGGTGITIYF
TGTGCCAGCCGAGGAGGTACCGGCATCACCATATATTTT
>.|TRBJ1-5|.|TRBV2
CASSEEGNQPQHF
TGTGCCAGCAGTGAGGAGGGTAATCAGCCCCAGCATTTT
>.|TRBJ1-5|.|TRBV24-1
CATSDTGQSNQPQHF
TGTGCCACCAGTGATACCGGACAATCGAATCAGCCCCAGCATTTT
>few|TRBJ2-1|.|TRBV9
CASSPGQYNEQFF
TGTGCCAGCAGCCCGGGGCAGTACAATGAGCAGTTCTTC
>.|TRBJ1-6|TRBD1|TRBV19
CASRTGDNSPLHF
TGTGCCAGTAGGACAGGGGATAATTCACCCCTCCACTTT
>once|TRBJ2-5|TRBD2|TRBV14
CASSQETPSGGAEETQYF
TGTGCCAGCAGCCAAGAGACCCCTAGCGGGGGAGCCGAAGAGACCCAGTACTTC
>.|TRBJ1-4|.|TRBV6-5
CASSYKWGAANEKLFF
TGTGCCAGCAGTTACAAGTGGGGCGCGGCTAATGAAAAACTGTTTTTT
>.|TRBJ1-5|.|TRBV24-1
CATSDSRRSNQPQHF
TGTGCCACCAGTGATTCAAGACGCAGCAATCAGCCCCAGCATTTT
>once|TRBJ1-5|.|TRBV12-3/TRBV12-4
CASRYSNQPQHF
TGTGCCAGCAGGTATAGCAATCAGCCCCAGCATTTT
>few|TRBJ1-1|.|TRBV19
CASNPEGWMNTEAFF
TGTGCCAGTAACCCAGAGGGGTGGATGAACACTGAAGCTTTCTTT
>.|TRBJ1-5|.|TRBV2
CASSIDRSNQPQHF
TGTGCCAGCAGTATCGACAGGAGCAATCAGCCCCAGCATTTT
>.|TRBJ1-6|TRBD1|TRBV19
CASSIGDRTPLHF
TGTGCCAGTAGTATTGGGGACAGGACACCCCTCCACTTT
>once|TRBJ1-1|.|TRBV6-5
CASSYMKSTEAFF
TGTGCCAGCAGTTACATGAAATCGACTGAAGCTTTCTTT
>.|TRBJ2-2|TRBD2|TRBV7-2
CASSILALNTGELFF
TGTGCCAGCAGCATACTAGCGTTGAACACCGGGGAGCTGTTTTTT
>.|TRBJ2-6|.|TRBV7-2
CASSLETSGANVLTF
TGTGCCAGCAGCTTAGAGACTTCTGGGGCCAACGTCCTGACTTTC
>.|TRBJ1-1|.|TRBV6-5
CASSFPGQDKSTAFF
TGTGCCAGCAGTTTTCCGGGCCAGGACAAAAGCACGGCTTTCTTT
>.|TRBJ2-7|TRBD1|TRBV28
CASNSGQGAFYEQYF
TGTGCCAGCAATTCGGGACAGGGGGCATTCTACGAGCAGTACTTC
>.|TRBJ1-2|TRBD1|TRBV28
CASSSTSDREAPYTF
TGTGCCAGCAGTTCCACGTCAGACAGGGAGGCCCCCTACACCTTC
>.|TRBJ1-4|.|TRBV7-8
CASSLSTVSGEKLFF
TGTGCCAGCAGCTTAAGTACAGTCAGTGGGGAAAAACTGTTTTTT
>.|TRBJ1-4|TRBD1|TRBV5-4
CASSLGGGGMEKLFF
TGTGCCAGCAGCTTGGGAGGGGGCGGGATGGAAAAACTGTTTTTT